This T cell receptor (beta chain) was sequenced in a study of cytomegalovirus exposure and HLA in healthy donors. Overall study results and limits: In a later analysis, DRB1 alleles had the most associated TCRs; HLA-C alleles the fewest. The likely explanation for a cluster of highly shared sequence variants was sequencing artifact. Follow-up analysis later connected one missense variant in DCLRE1C with trimming of TCR beta V- and J-genes. When a later analysis compared HLA-associated TCR beta chains with equally common others, the HLA-associated chains turned out to be more clonally expanded and to have lower generation probabilities.

Vbeta (60) and Jbeta (13) primers were used in the PCR. Using immunoSEQ multiplex PCR, the repertoire was profiled, and TCRdb retains in-frame clones only, with some absent. The profile covers approximately 190,000 clones, with 75% to 85% appearing a single time and 0.8% taken by the ten largest. This clone was recorded once. Its cognate antigen is unknown. CDR1 and CDR2 from the germline V gene are SGDLS and YYNGEE. There are 16 residues in the CDR3. V lost 3 bases and J lost 7; bases outside the gene matches: 8. The TCR sequence derives from a young woman in good health and CMV-seronegative. This rearrangement joins TRBV9 to TRBJ2-1; 12 bases are shared with TRBD2. Sequencing was done on a sample of PBMCs. The chain's CDR3 is CASSAPLAGGPNEQFF. The CDR3, as DNA: TGTGCCAGCAGCGCTCCCCTAGCGGGGGGGCCTAATGAGCAGTTCTTC.